This section outlines one T cell receptor (beta chain) sequence together with its context. The data are from a study of blood T cell repertoires in COVID-19. Study context: Acute and convalescent COVID-19 specimens originated in the United States, Italy and Spain.

In the study's own analysis: Cell counts per sample came from amplifying reference gene primers. Produced via immunoSEQ multiplex PCR; TCRdb's table is partial and in-frame only. The V and J calls and the clone size are those of that table, but D and trimming were determined from the DNA. The data hold tens of thousands of clones, with around 88% observed a single time. Seattle researchers signed up patients amid active infection and tracked them longitudinally. The CDR3 loop spans 16 amino acids. CDR1 and CDR2 from the germline V gene are LGHNA and YNFKEQ. V lost 0 bases to trimming and J lost 3 bases, with 14 bases between them.

Sequenced: peripheral blood. The rearrangement joins TRBV4-2 to TRBJ1-1; D might be TRBD1 (5 bases). The TCR originated in a woman aged 55-69 years with COVID-19, enrolled during active disease. The CDR3 nucleotides are TGTGCCAGCAGCCAAGATCAGGGACTCAGGGACACTGAAGCTTTCTTT. Translated: CASSQDQGLRDTEAFF.